This T cell receptor beta chain was retrieved from a study of blood T cell repertoires in COVID-19. Study summary: The analysed material was cDNA or gDNA that came from T cells, B-cell-depleted T cells, or PBMCs.

The germline V and J ends were trimmed by 0 bases and 3 bases, with 13 bases remaining between them. CDR1 and CDR2 (germline): SGDLS, YYNGEE. The CDR3 runs 16 residues. Authors' data handling: Reference gene primer amplification gave nucleated cell count estimates. Clones were sequenced by immunoSEQ multiplex PCR, and TCRdb holds only the in-frame ones, with some missing. V and J calls and clone size are copied from that table; D and trimming were computed from the DNA. The data contain more than 200,000 clones, approximately 83% of them singletons. The chain combines TRBV9 with TRBJ1-5; no definite D call. The sequence was collected from a man aged 40-50 years with acute or convalescent COVID-19. The sequenced sample consisted of peripheral blood. CDR3 coding DNA: TGTGCCAGCAGCGTAGACTCAGGCCAGAACAATCAGCCCCAGCATTTT. Protein sequence: CASSVDSGQNNQPQHF.